A selection of T cell receptor beta chains follows, all from one sample in a study of cytomegalovirus exposure and HLA in healthy donors. TCRdb's table, derived via immunoSEQ multiplex PCR, lists solely in-frame clones and lacks some. Of around 90,000 clones in the sample, about four fifths were seen once. The source material was PBMCs. The receptors were gathered from a man between 45 and 60 years old in good health and CMV-seronegative. Both conserved end residues are part of each CDR3. A D gene is named only where the DNA matches it firmly. Clone size is shown for a subset of rows, as once, few, many or a class of expanded clone.

d_call: TRBD1; v_call: TRBV19; j_call: TRBJ1-5; clone_size: NA; cdr3_length: 15; cdr3_nt: TGTGCCAGTGGGGACAGGGGGTATAGCAATCAGCCCCAGCATTTT; cdr3_aa: CASGDRGYSNQPQHF
d_call: NA; v_call: TRBV7-3; j_call: TRBJ2-7; clone_size: NA; cdr3_length: 14; cdr3_nt: TGTGCCAGCAGCTTAAGTAGCGGATCCTACGAGCAGTACTTC; cdr3_aa: CASSLSSGSYEQYF
d_call: TRBD2; v_call: TRBV7-2; j_call: TRBJ2-5; clone_size: NA; cdr3_length: 20; cdr3_nt: TGTGCCAGCAGCTTAGCGGGGCTAGCGGCAGTCGGTACCCAGGAAGAGACCCAGTACTTC; cdr3_aa: CASSLAGLAAVGTQEETQYF
d_call: TRBD2; v_call: TRBV4-2; j_call: TRBJ2-1; clone_size: NA; cdr3_length: 19; cdr3_nt: TGTGCCAGCAGCCAAGATGTCACTAGCGGGAGCTTATTGGCCAATGAGCAGTTCTTC; cdr3_aa: CASSQDVTSGSLLANEQFF
d_call: TRBD2; v_call: TRBV7-9; j_call: TRBJ2-3; clone_size: NA; cdr3_length: 12; cdr3_nt: TGTTCCAGCAGCACGGGAGGAGATACGCAGTATTTT; cdr3_aa: CSSSTGGDTQYF
d_call: TRBD1; v_call: TRBV4-3; j_call: TRBJ1-3; clone_size: NA; cdr3_length: 17; cdr3_nt: TGCGCCAGCAGCCAAGATCTAACGGGACAGGGTGGAAACACCATATATTTT; cdr3_aa: CASSQDLTGQGGNTIYF
d_call: NA; v_call: TRBV6-5; j_call: TRBJ1-2; clone_size: NA; cdr3_length: 13; cdr3_nt: TGTGCCAGCAGTTACGGGGGCGCCGGGGGCTACACCTTC; cdr3_aa: CASSYGGAGGYTF
d_call: NA; v_call: TRBV19; j_call: TRBJ1-5; clone_size: NA; cdr3_length: 13; cdr3_nt: TGTGCCAGTAGTATAGATCACGGTCGGCCCCAGCATTTT; cdr3_aa: CASSIDHGRPQHF
d_call: NA; v_call: TRBV20-1; j_call: TRBJ2-5; clone_size: NA; cdr3_length: 11; cdr3_nt: TGCAGTGCCGAGTACCAAGAGACCCAGTACTTC; cdr3_aa: CSAEYQETQYF
d_call: NA; v_call: TRBV5-1; j_call: TRBJ2-7; clone_size: NA; cdr3_length: 13; cdr3_nt: TGCGCCAGCAGCCACGAGACAGCCTACGAGCAGTACTTC; cdr3_aa: CASSHETAYEQYF
d_call: NA; v_call: TRBV2; j_call: TRBJ2-7; clone_size: NA; cdr3_length: 14; cdr3_nt: TGTGCCAGCAGTGAAGGGACATTCACCTACGAGCAGTACTTC; cdr3_aa: CASSEGTFTYEQYF
d_call: NA; v_call: TRBV19; j_call: TRBJ1-1; clone_size: few; cdr3_length: 13; cdr3_nt: TGTGCCAGTAGCCCACAGCGGGGAACTGAAGCTTTCTTT; cdr3_aa: CASSPQRGTEAFF
d_call: TRBD2; v_call: TRBV5-1; j_call: TRBJ2-1; clone_size: NA; cdr3_length: 14; cdr3_nt: TGCGCCAGCAGCTTGGCGGGACTATATGTTGAGCAGTTCTTC; cdr3_aa: CASSLAGLYVEQFF
d_call: TRBD1; v_call: TRBV28; j_call: TRBJ2-1; clone_size: few; cdr3_length: 20; cdr3_nt: TGTGCCAGCAGTTTGGGGGGAGGGACAGGGGGCTCTCTGAGCGACAATGAGCAGTTCTTC; cdr3_aa: CASSLGGGTGGSLSDNEQFF
d_call: NA; v_call: TRBV6-6; j_call: TRBJ1-5; clone_size: NA; cdr3_length: 16; cdr3_nt: TGTGCCAGCAGTTACTCGACAGGTGCGAGCAATCAGCCCCAGCATTTT; cdr3_aa: CASSYSTGASNQPQHF
d_call: TRBD2; v_call: TRBV13; j_call: TRBJ2-2; clone_size: few; cdr3_length: 15; cdr3_nt: TGTGCCAGCAGCCCCGGCGGGGGAATCACCGGGGAGCTGTTTTTT; cdr3_aa: CASSPGGGITGELFF
d_call: NA; v_call: TRBV28; j_call: TRBJ1-1; clone_size: few; cdr3_length: 14; cdr3_nt: TGTGCCAGCAGTTTGAAAAGGGGTGGGACTGAAGCTTTCTTT; cdr3_aa: CASSLKRGGTEAFF
d_call: NA; v_call: TRBV15; j_call: TRBJ1-2; clone_size: NA; cdr3_length: 15; cdr3_nt: TGTGCCACCAGCAGAGGGACTGCATCTAACTATGGCTACACCTTC; cdr3_aa: CATSRGTASNYGYTF
d_call: TRBD2; v_call: TRBV5-1; j_call: TRBJ2-1; clone_size: NA; cdr3_length: 17; cdr3_nt: TGCGCCAGCAGCTTGGTTCCTAGCGGGAGGGCCGGGAATGAGCAGTTCTTC; cdr3_aa: CASSLVPSGRAGNEQFF
d_call: TRBD2; v_call: TRBV10-3; j_call: TRBJ2-1; clone_size: NA; cdr3_length: 19; cdr3_nt: TGTGCCATCAGTGAGAGAGGCGGACTAGCGGGATCCGGTTACAATGAGCAGTTCTTC; cdr3_aa: CAISERGGLAGSGYNEQFF
d_call: TRBD1; v_call: TRBV6-1; j_call: TRBJ2-7; clone_size: NA; cdr3_length: 15; cdr3_nt: TGTGCCAGCAGTATCCCCGGGACAGGACTATACGAGCAGTACTTC; cdr3_aa: CASSIPGTGLYEQYF
d_call: NA; v_call: TRBV7-9; j_call: TRBJ2-7; clone_size: NA; cdr3_length: 15; cdr3_nt: TGTGCCAGCAGCTCCGGCCAGGGAACCCTTTACGAGCAGTACTTC; cdr3_aa: CASSSGQGTLYEQYF
d_call: NA; v_call: TRBV2; j_call: TRBJ1-1; clone_size: few; cdr3_length: 16; cdr3_nt: TGTGCCAGCCTTAACCTTAGATCCTTGATGAACACTGAAGCTTTCTTT; cdr3_aa: CASLNLRSLMNTEAFF
d_call: TRBD1; v_call: TRBV27; j_call: TRBJ1-5; clone_size: NA; cdr3_length: 15; cdr3_nt: TGTGCCAGCAGTCCACAGGGGGGTAGGAATCAGCCCCAGCATTTT; cdr3_aa: CASSPQGGRNQPQHF
d_call: TRBD1; v_call: TRBV6-1; j_call: TRBJ2-1; clone_size: NA; cdr3_length: 15; cdr3_nt: TGTGCCAGCAGCTGGGACAGGGGGGAGTACAATGAGCAGTTCTTC; cdr3_aa: CASSWDRGEYNEQFF
d_call: TRBD1; v_call: TRBV5-1; j_call: TRBJ1-1; clone_size: NA; cdr3_length: 15; cdr3_nt: TGCGCCAGCAGCTCCGGACAGGGAGTGAACACTGAAGCTTTCTTT; cdr3_aa: CASSSGQGVNTEAFF
d_call: TRBD2; v_call: TRBV2; j_call: TRBJ2-7; clone_size: NA; cdr3_length: 14; cdr3_nt: TGTGCCAGCAGTGAGGGAGGGTCCCCCTACGAGCAGTACTTC; cdr3_aa: CASSEGGSPYEQYF
d_call: TRBD1; v_call: TRBV5-1; j_call: TRBJ2-2; clone_size: NA; cdr3_length: 14; cdr3_nt: TGCGCCAGCAGTGACAGGGTTAACACCGGGGAGCTGTTTTTT; cdr3_aa: CASSDRVNTGELFF
d_call: NA; v_call: TRBV28; j_call: TRBJ2-7; clone_size: once; cdr3_length: 12; cdr3_nt: TGTGCCAGCAGTTCCCGGGTGAACGAGCAGTACTTC; cdr3_aa: CASSSRVNEQYF
d_call: TRBD2; v_call: TRBV13; j_call: TRBJ2-1; clone_size: NA; cdr3_length: 16; cdr3_nt: TGTGCCAGCAGCTTCGAAGCGGGGGGGGGTTACAATGAGCAGTTCTTC; cdr3_aa: CASSFEAGGGYNEQFF
d_call: NA; v_call: TRBV4-2; j_call: TRBJ1-5; clone_size: NA; cdr3_length: 14; cdr3_nt: TGTGCCAGCAGCCCCCGAGGGGGGGAGCAGCCCCAGCATTTT; cdr3_aa: CASSPRGGEQPQHF
d_call: TRBD1; v_call: TRBV6-1; j_call: TRBJ2-3; clone_size: once; cdr3_length: 16; cdr3_nt: TGTGCCAGCAGTGAAGCGACAGGGACAGGAGGAGATACGCAGTATTTT; cdr3_aa: CASSEATGTGGDTQYF
d_call: NA; v_call: TRBV15; j_call: TRBJ1-6; clone_size: NA; cdr3_length: 13; cdr3_nt: TGTGCCACCACTGTGGGCTTAAATTCACCCCTCCACTTT; cdr3_aa: CATTVGLNSPLHF
d_call: NA; v_call: TRBV5-1; j_call: TRBJ2-1; clone_size: NA; cdr3_length: 14; cdr3_nt: TGCGCCAGCAGCTTGTGGGGCCAGGACAATGAGCAGTTCTTC; cdr3_aa: CASSLWGQDNEQFF